The sequence of this T cell receptor (beta chain) was determined in a study of T cell changes during pregnancy in multiple sclerosis. TCRdb's copy holds only in-frame clones and misses some; the assay was immunoSEQ multiplex PCR. The data hold about 40,000 clones, with approximately 88% observed a single time. The CDR3 covers 15 residues. Germline CDR1 reads SEHNR; CDR2 reads FQNEAQ (reference sequence). With 1 base clipped from V and 11 bases from J, the junction kept 13 bases outside the gene matches. The rearrangement links TRBV7-9 to TRBJ1-1, with 7 bases matching TRBD1. The material was peripheral blood, obtained in the first trimester of pregnancy. The clonotype was recovered from a female donor in good health, enrolled as a control in a pregnancy study. CDR3 protein: CASSLGLVGTVAAFF. As DNA, the CDR3 is TGTGCCAGCAGCTTAGGGTTGGTCGGGACAGTTGCTGCTTTCTTT.